Only a few counts were recorded for the clone carrying this T cell receptor beta chain. Its antigen is not identified. The data derive from a study of identical twins. Notes on the study in general: Cord blood beta clonotypes that were abundant carried fewer insertions, and memory repertoires showed no such trend.

The CDR3 spans 15 residues. Germline-derived CDR1 and CDR2 are SGHTA and FQGNSA. V trimming: 4 bases; J trimming: 5 bases; junction bases outside the gene matches: 4. TCRdb used MiXCR to reprocess the 5' RACE reads, holding one entry per CDR3 protein. The table shows about 470,000 distinct CDR3 sequences, with approximately 25% occurring only once. The same specimen was also included in a second study, on T cells expressing NK-cell markers. That paper states: Obtained from sorted CD3+CD56+NKG2C+, CD3+CD56+NKG2C- and CD3+CD56-NKG2C+ T cells were the TCR beta repertoires.

The sequence derives from a woman between 18 and 29 years old in good health. The chain is built from TRBV7-2 and TRBJ2-5; TRBD2 agrees at 13 bases. Sequencing was performed on CD4+ T cells sorted from blood. The CDR3 here is CASSSRLAGGETQYF. For the CDR3, the DNA is TGTGCCAGCAGCTCCCGACTAGCGGGGGGTGAGACCCAGTACTTC.